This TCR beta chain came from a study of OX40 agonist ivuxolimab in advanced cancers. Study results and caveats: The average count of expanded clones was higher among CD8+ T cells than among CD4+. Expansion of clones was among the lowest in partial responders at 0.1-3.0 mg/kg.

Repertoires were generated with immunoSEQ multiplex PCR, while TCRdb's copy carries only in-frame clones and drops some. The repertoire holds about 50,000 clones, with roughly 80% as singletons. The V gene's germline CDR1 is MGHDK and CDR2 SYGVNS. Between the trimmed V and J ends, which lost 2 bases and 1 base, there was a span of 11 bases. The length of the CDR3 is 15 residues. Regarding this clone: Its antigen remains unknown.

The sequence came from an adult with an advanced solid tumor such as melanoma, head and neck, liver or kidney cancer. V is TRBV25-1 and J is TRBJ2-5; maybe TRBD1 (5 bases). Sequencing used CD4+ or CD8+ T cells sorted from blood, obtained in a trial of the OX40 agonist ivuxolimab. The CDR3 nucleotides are TGTGCCAGCAGTGAACCACGACAGCCCCAAGAGACCCAGTACTTC. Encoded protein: CASSEPRQPQETQYF.